This is a list of T cell receptor beta chains from one sample in a study of T-cell reconstitution after alpha-beta-depleted transplantation in children. TCRdb independently ran MiXCR on the PCR reads; one entry per CDR3 protein. Of about 290,000 distinct CDR3 sequences listed, less than 9.5% are singletons. The sequencing here drew on peripheral blood, taken 360 days after TCRalphabeta/CD19-depleted stem cell transplant. The receptors here all came from a female patient aged 2-15 years who had a stem cell transplant for Fanconi anemia, so the T cells may come from the graft donor. Each CDR3 is given with its conserved first and last residue. Each record gives: D gene, V gene, J gene, clone size, CDR3 DNA, CDR3 protein. The D gene is left open where the match is weak. A clone size is listed for some rows: how often the clone was seen (once, few, many), or a class if it is expanded.

d_call: TRBD2; v_call: TRBV20-1; j_call: TRBJ2-7; clone_size: many; cdr3_nt: TGCAGTGCTAGAAAACCCGGGACTAGCGGGGGGACCTACGAGCAGTACTTC; cdr3_aa: CSARKPGTSGGTYEQYF
d_call: TRBD1; v_call: TRBV25-1; j_call: TRBJ2-7; clone_size: many; cdr3_nt: TGTGCCAGCAGTTCAAGGCCACGACAGGACAGGTCCTACGAGCAGTACTTC; cdr3_aa: CASSSRPRQDRSYEQYF
d_call: .; v_call: TRBV20-1; j_call: TRBJ2-2; clone_size: many; cdr3_nt: TGCAGTGCTAGTCAAGCTGACGGGGAGCTGTTTTTT; cdr3_aa: CSASQADGELFF
d_call: .; v_call: TRBV7-2; j_call: TRBJ1-5; clone_size: .; cdr3_nt: TGTGCCAGCAGCTTAAGGCCACGCAGTGGGAGCAATCAGCCCCAGCATTTT; cdr3_aa: CASSLRPRSGSNQPQHF
d_call: .; v_call: TRBV9; j_call: TRBJ2-1; clone_size: many; cdr3_nt: TGTGCCAGCAGCCCCCAGCAGTCGCCGCAGTACAATGAGCAGTTCTTC; cdr3_aa: CASSPQQSPQYNEQFF
d_call: .; v_call: TRBV5-6; j_call: TRBJ2-5; clone_size: many; cdr3_nt: TGTGCCAGCAGCTTGGTACTGCTCCAAGAGACCCAGTACTTC; cdr3_aa: CASSLVLLQETQYF
d_call: TRBD1; v_call: TRBV6-1; j_call: TRBJ1-3; clone_size: .; cdr3_nt: TGTGCCACCTTAGGGACAGGTCACCCCTCTGGAAACACCATATATTTT; cdr3_aa: CATLGTGHPSGNTIYF
d_call: .; v_call: TRBV5-1; j_call: TRBJ2-1; clone_size: many; cdr3_nt: TGCGCCAGCAGCTTGCTCGGGGTCGCAGGCAATGAGCAGTTCTTC; cdr3_aa: CASSLLGVAGNEQFF
d_call: TRBD2; v_call: TRBV29-1; j_call: TRBJ2-5; clone_size: .; cdr3_nt: TGCAGCGTTTCACCTCGGGGGAGGGAAGAGACCCAGTACTTC; cdr3_aa: CSVSPRGREETQYF
d_call: TRBD1; v_call: TRBV6-5; j_call: TRBJ1-3; clone_size: many; cdr3_nt: TGTGCCAGCAGTTACTCCGGGACAGGGAAAGGAAACACCATATATTTT; cdr3_aa: CASSYSGTGKGNTIYF
d_call: .; v_call: TRBV4-2; j_call: TRBJ1-1; clone_size: .; cdr3_nt: TGTGCCAGCAGCCAAGTATTGTTCCACGGGACGGCCACTGAAGCTTTCTTT; cdr3_aa: CASSQVLFHGTATEAFF
d_call: .; v_call: TRBV7-2; j_call: TRBJ1-1; clone_size: many; cdr3_nt: TGTGCCAGCAGCTTGATTTGGGAGGGCACTGAAGCTTTCTTT; cdr3_aa: CASSLIWEGTEAFF
d_call: .; v_call: TRBV6-2/TRBV6-3; j_call: TRBJ2-7; clone_size: few; cdr3_nt: TGTGCCAGCGCCGAGGCAGGGCTCTCCTACGAGCAGTACTTC; cdr3_aa: CASAEAGLSYEQYF
d_call: .; v_call: TRBV3-1; j_call: TRBJ2-2; clone_size: few; cdr3_nt: TGTGCCAGCAGCTCCCGAGGGGGGTTCACCGGGGAGCTGTTTTTT; cdr3_aa: CASSSRGGFTGELFF
d_call: TRBD1; v_call: TRBV6-5; j_call: TRBJ1-4; clone_size: many; cdr3_nt: TGTGCCAGCAGTTACTCGACAGGGGGGGATGAAAAACTGTTTTTT; cdr3_aa: CASSYSTGGDEKLFF
d_call: TRBD1; v_call: TRBV5-1; j_call: TRBJ2-7; clone_size: many; cdr3_nt: TGCGCCAGCAGCTTGTTCTTTAGGACAGGTTCCTTAGGGTACTTC; cdr3_aa: CASSLFFRTGSLGYF
d_call: .; v_call: TRBV5-1; j_call: TRBJ2-1; clone_size: many; cdr3_nt: TGCGCCAGCAGCTTGGGACTAGTCAATGAGCAGTTCTTC; cdr3_aa: CASSLGLVNEQFF
d_call: .; v_call: TRBV12-3/TRBV12-4; j_call: TRBJ2-3; clone_size: many; cdr3_nt: TGTGCCAGCAGTTTGATTAGAGAAGATACGCAGTATTTT; cdr3_aa: CASSLIREDTQYF
d_call: TRBD2; v_call: TRBV20-1; j_call: TRBJ2-5; clone_size: many; cdr3_nt: TGCAGTGCGATTCGGGGGGGGTTCAGGACCCAGTACTTC; cdr3_aa: CSAIRGGFRTQYF
d_call: .; v_call: TRBV4-3; j_call: TRBJ2-7; clone_size: many; cdr3_nt: TGCGCCAGCAGCCAAGAGACCCCGGGGGAGCAGTACTTC; cdr3_aa: CASSQETPGEQYF
d_call: .; v_call: TRBV12-3/TRBV12-4; j_call: TRBJ2-4; clone_size: many; cdr3_nt: TGTGCCAGCAGCCAACAGGGTCTAGCCAAAAACATTCAGTACTTC; cdr3_aa: CASSQQGLAKNIQYF
d_call: TRBD1; v_call: TRBV6-2/TRBV6-3; j_call: TRBJ1-2; clone_size: .; cdr3_nt: TGTGCCAGCACTCAGGGGGCTGCCTATGGCTACACCTTC; cdr3_aa: CASTQGAAYGYTF
d_call: TRBD1; v_call: TRBV20-1; j_call: TRBJ2-7; clone_size: many; cdr3_nt: TGCAGTGCTTGGGGACAGGGAGCCTACGAGCAGTACTTC; cdr3_aa: CSAWGQGAYEQYF
d_call: .; v_call: TRBV20-1; j_call: TRBJ2-1; clone_size: .; cdr3_nt: TGCAGTGCGGATCGGGGAGAAAATGAGCAGTTCTTC; cdr3_aa: CSADRGENEQFF
d_call: .; v_call: TRBV5-4; j_call: TRBJ1-4; clone_size: .; cdr3_nt: TGTGCCAGCAGCTTAGGAGGGCCCGCTCTATCTAATGAAAAACTGTTTTTT; cdr3_aa: CASSLGGPALSNEKLFF
d_call: TRBD2; v_call: TRBV5-1; j_call: TRBJ2-5; clone_size: .; cdr3_nt: TGCGCCAGCAGCTCTCGGGGGGGGCCGGAAGAGACCCAGTACTTC; cdr3_aa: CASSSRGGPEETQYF
d_call: .; v_call: TRBV28; j_call: TRBJ2-3; clone_size: many; cdr3_nt: TGTGCCAGCAGACGCGGATGGACAGATACGCAGTATTTT; cdr3_aa: CASRRGWTDTQYF
d_call: TRBD1; v_call: TRBV12-3/TRBV12-4; j_call: TRBJ2-2; clone_size: many; cdr3_nt: TGTGCCAGCAGCCCAGACAGGGGGCGCACCGGGGAGCTGTTTTTT; cdr3_aa: CASSPDRGRTGELFF
d_call: TRBD2; v_call: TRBV4-2; j_call: TRBJ2-1; clone_size: .; cdr3_nt: TGTGTCAGCAGCCGATCTAGCGGGAGGGACAATGAGCAGTTCTTC; cdr3_aa: CVSSRSSGRDNEQFF
d_call: TRBD1; v_call: TRBV3-1; j_call: TRBJ2-1; clone_size: .; cdr3_nt: TGTGCCAGCAGCTACCCTGGACAGGGAGGTGAGCAGTTCTTC; cdr3_aa: CASSYPGQGGEQFF
d_call: .; v_call: TRBV7-9; j_call: TRBJ1-1; clone_size: many; cdr3_nt: TGTGCCAGCAGCGCACAACAGGTAATGAACACTGAAGCTTTCTTT; cdr3_aa: CASSAQQVMNTEAFF
d_call: .; v_call: TRBV6-1; j_call: TRBJ2-1; clone_size: .; cdr3_nt: TGTGCCAGCAGTGAAACTAGGGGCAACAATGAGCAGTTCTTC; cdr3_aa: CASSETRGNNEQFF
d_call: .; v_call: TRBV27; j_call: TRBJ2-2; clone_size: many; cdr3_nt: TGTGCCAGCAGTTTATCTTTCCAATATGCGAACACCGGGGAGCTGTTTTTT; cdr3_aa: CASSLSFQYANTGELFF
d_call: .; v_call: TRBV15; j_call: TRBJ1-1; clone_size: few; cdr3_nt: TGTGCCACCAGCGGACTTTTTATGGGCACTGAAGCTTTCTTT; cdr3_aa: CATSGLFMGTEAFF
d_call: .; v_call: TRBV25-1; j_call: TRBJ1-3; clone_size: few; cdr3_nt: TGTGCCAGCAGTGAGGACACCCCAGGGACCATATATTTT; cdr3_aa: CASSEDTPGTIYF
d_call: TRBD1; v_call: TRBV11-2; j_call: TRBJ1-1; clone_size: .; cdr3_nt: TGTGCCAGCAGCTTAATAAGTAGGGGGCTTTCCACTGAAGCTTTCTTT; cdr3_aa: CASSLISRGLSTEAFF
d_call: TRBD1; v_call: TRBV24-1; j_call: TRBJ2-1; clone_size: many; cdr3_nt: TGTGCCACCAGTGAAAATACCGGACAGGGAAACAATGAGCAGTTCTTC; cdr3_aa: CATSENTGQGNNEQFF
d_call: .; v_call: TRBV6-1; j_call: TRBJ2-2; clone_size: many; cdr3_nt: TGTGCCAGCAGCCCCAGGGGAAGGAACACCGGGGAGCTGTTTTTT; cdr3_aa: CASSPRGRNTGELFF
d_call: TRBD1; v_call: TRBV10-3; j_call: TRBJ1-5; clone_size: .; cdr3_nt: TGTGCCATCAGTGAGTCGAGAGACAGGGGCCAGCCCCAGCATTTT; cdr3_aa: CAISESRDRGQPQHF
d_call: .; v_call: TRBV7-2; j_call: TRBJ2-2; clone_size: many; cdr3_nt: TGTGCCAGCAGCTTAAGGGACTTCGCTTCCGTCGGGGAGCTGTTTTTT; cdr3_aa: CASSLRDFASVGELFF
d_call: .; v_call: TRBV2; j_call: TRBJ2-3; clone_size: .; cdr3_nt: TGTGCCACCATCGGGAGCACAGATACGCAGTATTTT; cdr3_aa: CATIGSTDTQYF
d_call: .; v_call: TRBV3-1; j_call: TRBJ1-1; clone_size: many; cdr3_nt: TGTGCCAGCAGCCAGGGGTTGGCTGAAGCTTTCTTT; cdr3_aa: CASSQGLAEAFF
d_call: .; v_call: TRBV30; j_call: TRBJ1-2; clone_size: few; cdr3_nt: TGTGCCTGGAACCCGGGGGCCGACTATGGCTACACCTTC; cdr3_aa: CAWNPGADYGYTF
d_call: TRBD1; v_call: TRBV15; j_call: TRBJ2-2; clone_size: many; cdr3_nt: TGTGCCACCAGCACCCGGACAGGGCGCGGGGAGCTGTTTTTT; cdr3_aa: CATSTRTGRGELFF
d_call: .; v_call: TRBV6-5; j_call: TRBJ1-1; clone_size: few; cdr3_nt: TGTGCCAGCAGTTACACGGGGGTTGCGGCTTTCTTT; cdr3_aa: CASSYTGVAAFF
d_call: .; v_call: TRBV29-1; j_call: TRBJ2-1; clone_size: many; cdr3_nt: TGCAGCGGCCGATGGGGCGCCTACAATGAGCAGTTCTTC; cdr3_aa: CSGRWGAYNEQFF
d_call: .; v_call: TRBV28; j_call: TRBJ2-6; clone_size: .; cdr3_nt: TGTGCCAGCAGCCCGGGGGCCAACGTCCTGACTTTC; cdr3_aa: CASSPGANVLTF
d_call: .; v_call: TRBV20-1; j_call: TRBJ1-2; clone_size: few; cdr3_nt: TGCAGTGCTCCCCGGGGCGGGGGCACGGACTATGGCTACACCTTC; cdr3_aa: CSAPRGGGTDYGYTF
d_call: .; v_call: TRBV28; j_call: TRBJ2-5; clone_size: .; cdr3_nt: TGTGCCAGCAGGGGGCTCCCCCAAGAGACCCAGTACTTC; cdr3_aa: CASRGLPQETQYF